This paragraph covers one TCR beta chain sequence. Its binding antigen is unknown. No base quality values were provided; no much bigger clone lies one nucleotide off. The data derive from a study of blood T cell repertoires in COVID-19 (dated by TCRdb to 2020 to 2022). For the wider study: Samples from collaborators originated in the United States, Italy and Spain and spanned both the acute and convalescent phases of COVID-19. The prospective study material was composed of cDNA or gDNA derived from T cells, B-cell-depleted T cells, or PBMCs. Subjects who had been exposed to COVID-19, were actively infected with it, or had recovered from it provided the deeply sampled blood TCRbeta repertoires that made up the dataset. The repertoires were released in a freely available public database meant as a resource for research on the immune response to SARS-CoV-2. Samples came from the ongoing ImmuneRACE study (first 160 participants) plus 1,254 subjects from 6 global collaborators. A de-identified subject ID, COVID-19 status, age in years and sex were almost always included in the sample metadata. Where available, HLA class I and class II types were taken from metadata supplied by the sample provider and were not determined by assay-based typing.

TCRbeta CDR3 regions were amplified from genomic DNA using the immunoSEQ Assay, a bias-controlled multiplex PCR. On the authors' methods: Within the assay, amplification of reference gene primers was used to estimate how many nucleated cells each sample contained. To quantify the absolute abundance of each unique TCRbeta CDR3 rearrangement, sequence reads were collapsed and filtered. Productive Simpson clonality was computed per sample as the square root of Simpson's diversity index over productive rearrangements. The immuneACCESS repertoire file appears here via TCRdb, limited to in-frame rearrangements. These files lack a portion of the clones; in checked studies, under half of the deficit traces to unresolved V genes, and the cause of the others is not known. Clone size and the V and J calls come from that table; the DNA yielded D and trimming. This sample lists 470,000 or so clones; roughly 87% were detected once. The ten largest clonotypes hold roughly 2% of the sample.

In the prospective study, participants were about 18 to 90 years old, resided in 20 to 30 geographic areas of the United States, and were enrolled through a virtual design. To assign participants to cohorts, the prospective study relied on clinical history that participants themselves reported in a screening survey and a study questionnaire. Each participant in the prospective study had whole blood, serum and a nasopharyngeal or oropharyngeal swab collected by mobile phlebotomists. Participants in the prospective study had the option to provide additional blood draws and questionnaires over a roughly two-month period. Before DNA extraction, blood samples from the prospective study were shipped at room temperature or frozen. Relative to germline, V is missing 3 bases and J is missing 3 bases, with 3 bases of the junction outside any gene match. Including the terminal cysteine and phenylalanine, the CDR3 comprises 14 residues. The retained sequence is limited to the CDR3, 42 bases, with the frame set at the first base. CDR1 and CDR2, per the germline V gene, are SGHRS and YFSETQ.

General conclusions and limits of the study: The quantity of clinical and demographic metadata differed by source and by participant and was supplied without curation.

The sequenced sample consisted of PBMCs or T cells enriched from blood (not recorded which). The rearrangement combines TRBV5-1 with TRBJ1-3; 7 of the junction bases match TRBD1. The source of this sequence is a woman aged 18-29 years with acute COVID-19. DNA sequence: TGCGCCAGCAGCTCGACAGGGAGTGGAAACACCATATATTTT. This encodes CASSSTGSGNTIYF.